These 6 T cell receptor beta chains came from one sample sequenced in a study of CD8 T cells in ankylosing spondylitis. TCRdb recomputed calls from the 5' RACE reads with MiXCR, one row per CDR3 protein. The data contain approximately 350,000 distinct CDR3 sequences, 20% to 25% of them singletons. Source material: blood, either unsorted or a sorted T cell fraction (not recorded which). All receptors come from a male donor with ankylosing spondylitis or in good health (not recorded which).

This clonotype appeared a single time. The chain carries TRBV6-2 or TRBV6-3 and TRBJ2-1; TRBD1 agrees at 9 bases. V lost 6 bases to trimming and J lost 9 bases; unmatched junction nucleotides: 12. The CDR3 length is 15 residues. CDR1 MNHEY and CDR2 SVGEGT come from the germline V gene. CDR3 sequence (DNA): TGTGCCAGCAGAAAGCCATCGGGACAGGGTTTTGAGCAGTTCTTC. Protein product: CASRKPSGQGFEQFF.

The sample holds a few counts of this clonotype. The chain carries TRBV3-1 and TRBJ2-7; a possible D gene is TRBD2 (6 bases). Germline V lookup: CDR1 LGHDT, CDR2 YNNKEL (reference sequence). V lost 3 bases to trimming and J lost 1 base, with 10 bases between them. The CDR3 is 14 residues long. CDR3 in amino acids: CASSHPSGSYEQYF. As DNA, the CDR3 is TGTGCCAGCAGCCATCCCAGCGGGTCCTACGAGCAGTACTTC.

This clonotype turned up a few times. The DNA of the CDR3 is TGTGCCAGCCACAGCTTGAACCCACCGACAGGGGCCTACGAGCAGTACTTC. Its protein is CASHSLNPPTGAYEQYF. The chain links TRBV7-9 to TRBJ2-7; 8 bases are a match to TRBD1. The CDR3 length is 17 residues. The V and J ends lost 8 bases and 2 bases, in that order; junction bases with no gene match: 17. CDR1 is SEHNR and CDR2 is FQNEAQ in the germline V gene (reference sequence).

The V gene is TRBV5-5, the J gene TRBJ2-7; perhaps TRBD2 as D (6 bases). The length of the CDR3 is 13 residues. Per the germline V gene, CDR1 is SGHKS and CDR2 is YYEKEE (reference sequence). V was shortened by 5 bases and J by 3 bases, with 12 bases between the two germline ends. CDR3 residues: CASSYTGVYEQYF. CDR3 sequence (DNA): TGTGCCAGCAGTTACACGGGGGTCTACGAGCAGTACTTC.

The chain combines TRBV20-1 with TRBJ2-7; D possibly corresponds to TRBD2 (6 bases). With 1 base removed from V and 4 bases from J, the gap between germline ends came to 14 bases. The CDR3 extends over 14 amino acids. Germline V gene sequence: CDR1 DFQATT, CDR2 SNEGSKA (reference sequence). Written as DNA, the CDR3 is TGCAGTGCTAGAGTGCCTAGCGATTTTTACGAGCAGTACTTC. Residues: CSARVPSDFYEQYF.

The chain is built from TRBV6-2 or TRBV6-3 and TRBJ2-7; D is uncertain. The CDR3 is 12 amino acids. Deletions cut 0 bases from V and 4 bases from J, with 4 bases between. CDR1 is MNHEY and CDR2 is SVGEGT in the germline V gene. In DNA, the CDR3 is TGTGCCAGCAGTTACTCGAGATACGAGCAGTACTTC. Its protein product is CASSYSRYEQYF.